The 3 T cell receptor beta chains below were found in one sample sequenced in a study of vaccination and CD4 T cells after COVID-19. Treatment: roughly ten-day PBMC culture with coronavirus spike peptide pools or control peptides (ViraFEST assay). Their antigens are not known. Oncomine TCR Beta short-read sequencing was applied to DNA from cultured CD4+ T cells. TCRdb reprocessed the PCR reads via MiXCR and lists one record per CDR3 protein. The sample records around 16,000 distinct CDR3 sequences, about 40% being singletons. Material for sequencing was CD4+ T cells from blood, cultured in vitro. Every receptor here comes from a human donor who had recovered from COVID-19.

The chain joins TRBV20-1 to TRBJ2-7; either TRBD1 or TRBD2 may supply D (7 bases each). This CDR3 has 19 amino acids. V shed 1 base and J shed 0 bases, with 25 bases lying between them. Germline V gene sequence: CDR1 DFQATT, CDR2 SNEGSKA (reference sequence). CDR3 amino acids: CSARGSGRGQVFPSYEQYF. The CDR3 nucleotides are TGCAGTGCTAGAGGTTCGGGGAGGGGGCAGGTCTTCCCCTCCTACGAGCAGTACTTC.

This rearrangement joins TRBV10-3 to TRBJ2-1, with a tentative D call TRBD2 (5 bases). CDR1 and CDR2 from the germline V gene are ENHRY and SYGVKD. This CDR3 contains 16 residues. V lost 0 bases and J lost 0, with 9 bases in between. CDR3 nucleotides: TGTGCCATCAGTGAGTCTCCTAGCAGCTCCTACAATGAGCAGTTCTTC. Amino acids: CAISESPSSSYNEQFF.

Only a few counts were recorded for this clonotype. The genes are TRBV11-3 and TRBJ2-2, with 8 positions matching TRBD2. J was trimmed by 0 bases and V by 5 bases; bases with no gene match: 8. This CDR3 spans 17 amino acids. Germline loops: CDR1 SGHNT, CDR2 YENEEA. The CDR3 DNA reads as TGTGCCAGCAGCCGGGGGGGCGGAGCGGCGAACACCGGGGAGCTGTTTTTT. Translating it yields CASSRGGGAANTGELFF.